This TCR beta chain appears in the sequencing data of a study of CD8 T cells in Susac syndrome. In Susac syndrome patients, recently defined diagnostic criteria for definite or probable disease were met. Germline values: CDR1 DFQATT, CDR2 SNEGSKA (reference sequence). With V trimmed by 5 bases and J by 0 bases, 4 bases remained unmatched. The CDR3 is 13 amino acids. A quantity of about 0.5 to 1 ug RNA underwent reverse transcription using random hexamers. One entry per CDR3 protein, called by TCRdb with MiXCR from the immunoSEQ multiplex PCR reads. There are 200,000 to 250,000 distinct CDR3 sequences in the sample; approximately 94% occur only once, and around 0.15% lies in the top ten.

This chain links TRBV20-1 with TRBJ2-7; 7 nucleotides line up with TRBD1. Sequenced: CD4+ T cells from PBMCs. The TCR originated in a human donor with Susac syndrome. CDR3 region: CSAGGDSSYEQYF. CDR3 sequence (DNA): TGCAGTGCTGGTGGGGACAGCTCCTACGAGCAGTACTTC.